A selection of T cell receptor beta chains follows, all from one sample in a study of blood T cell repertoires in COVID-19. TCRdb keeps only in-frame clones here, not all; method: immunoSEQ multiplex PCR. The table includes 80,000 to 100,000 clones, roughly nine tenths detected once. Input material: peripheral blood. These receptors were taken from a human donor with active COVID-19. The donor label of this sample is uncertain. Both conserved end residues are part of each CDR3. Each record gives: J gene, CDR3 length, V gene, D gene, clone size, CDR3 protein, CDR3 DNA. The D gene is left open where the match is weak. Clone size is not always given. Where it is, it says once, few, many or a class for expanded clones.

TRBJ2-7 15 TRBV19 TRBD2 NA CASSNWGGLPYEQYF TGTGCCAGTAGCAACTGGGGAGGGTTACCCTACGAGCAGTACTTC
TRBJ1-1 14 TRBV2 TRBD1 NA CASEGQGVITEAFF TGTGCCAGCGAAGGACAGGGGGTTATCACTGAAGCTTTCTTT
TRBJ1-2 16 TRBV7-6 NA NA CASSLLGGGADYGYTF TGTGCCAGCAGCTTACTTGGGGGGGGCGCCGACTATGGCTACACCTTC
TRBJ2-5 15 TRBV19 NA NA CASSIVGAVEETQYF TGTGCCAGTAGTATTGTGGGGGCCGTGGAAGAGACCCAGTACTTC
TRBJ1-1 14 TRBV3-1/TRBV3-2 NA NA CASSQTGGDTEAFF TGTGCCAGCAGCCAGACGGGGGGTGACACTGAAGCTTTCTTT
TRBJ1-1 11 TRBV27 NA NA CATLQGFKAFF TGTGCCACATTACAGGGTTTTAAAGCTTTCTTT
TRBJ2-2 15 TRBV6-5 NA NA CASTQRDRLPGELFF TGTGCCAGCACCCAGCGGGACAGGCTGCCCGGGGAGCTGTTTTTT
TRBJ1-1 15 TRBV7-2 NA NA CASSPVGARGTEAFF TGTGCCAGCAGCCCCGTCGGGGCGCGGGGCACTGAAGCTTTCTTT
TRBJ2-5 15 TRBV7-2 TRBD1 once CASSLMQGDRETQYF TGTGCCAGCAGCTTAATGCAGGGGGATCGGGAGACCCAGTACTTC
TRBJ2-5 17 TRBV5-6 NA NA CASSPRTGLPGRETQYF TGTGCCAGCAGCCCGAGGACAGGTCTTCCAGGGAGGGAGACCCAGTACTTC